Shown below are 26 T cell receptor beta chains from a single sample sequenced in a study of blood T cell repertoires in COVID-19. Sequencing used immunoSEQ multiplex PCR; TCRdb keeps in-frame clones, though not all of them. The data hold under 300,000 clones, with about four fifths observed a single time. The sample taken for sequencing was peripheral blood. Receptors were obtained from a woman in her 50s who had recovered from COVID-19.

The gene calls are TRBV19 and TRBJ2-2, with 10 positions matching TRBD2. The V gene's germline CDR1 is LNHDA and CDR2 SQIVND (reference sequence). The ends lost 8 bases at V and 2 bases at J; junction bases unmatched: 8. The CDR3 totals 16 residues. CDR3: CASEGSGRRNTGELFF. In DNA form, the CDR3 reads TGTGCCAGTGAGGGTAGCGGGAGGAGAAACACCGGGGAGCTGTTTTTT.

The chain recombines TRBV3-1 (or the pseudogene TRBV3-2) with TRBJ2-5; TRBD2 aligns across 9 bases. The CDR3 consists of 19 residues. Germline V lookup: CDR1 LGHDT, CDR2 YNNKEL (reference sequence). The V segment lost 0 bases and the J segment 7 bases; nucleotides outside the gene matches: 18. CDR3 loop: CASSQEGWRSGGSLGTQYF. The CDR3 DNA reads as TGTGCCAGCAGCCAAGAGGGGTGGCGCAGCGGGGGGTCCTTGGGGACCCAGTACTTC.

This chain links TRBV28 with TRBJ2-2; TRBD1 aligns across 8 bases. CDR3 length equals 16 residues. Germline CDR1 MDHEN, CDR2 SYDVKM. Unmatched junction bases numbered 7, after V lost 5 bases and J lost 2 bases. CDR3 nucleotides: TGTGCCAGCAGTCACGCAGACAGGGGAAACACCGGGGAGCTGTTTTTT. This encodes CASSHADRGNTGELFF.

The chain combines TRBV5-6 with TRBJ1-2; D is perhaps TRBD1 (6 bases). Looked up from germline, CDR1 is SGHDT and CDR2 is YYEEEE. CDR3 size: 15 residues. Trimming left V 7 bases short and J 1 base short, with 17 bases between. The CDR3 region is CASSLGQLVNYGYTF. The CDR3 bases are TGTGCCAGCTCCTTGGGACAACTAGTTAACTATGGCTACACCTTC. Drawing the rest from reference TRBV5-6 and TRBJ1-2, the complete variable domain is DAGVTQSPTHLIKTRGQQVTLRCSPKSGHDTVSWYQQALGQGPQFIFQYYEEEERQRGNFPDRFSGHQFPNYSSELNVNALLLGDSALYLCASSLGQLVNYGYTFGSGTRLTVV.

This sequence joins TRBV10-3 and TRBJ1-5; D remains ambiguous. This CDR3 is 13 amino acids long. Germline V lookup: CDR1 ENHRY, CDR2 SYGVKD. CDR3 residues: CAHGVDSNQPQHF. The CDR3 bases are TGTGCACACGGGGTGGATAGCAATCAGCCCCAGCATTTT.

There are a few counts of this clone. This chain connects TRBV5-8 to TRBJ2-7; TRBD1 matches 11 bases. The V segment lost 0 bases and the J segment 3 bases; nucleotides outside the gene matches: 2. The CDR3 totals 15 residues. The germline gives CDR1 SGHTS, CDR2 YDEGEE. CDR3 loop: CASSLVGTGGYEQYF. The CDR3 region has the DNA TGTGCCAGCAGCTTGGTAGGGACAGGGGGCTACGAGCAGTACTTC.

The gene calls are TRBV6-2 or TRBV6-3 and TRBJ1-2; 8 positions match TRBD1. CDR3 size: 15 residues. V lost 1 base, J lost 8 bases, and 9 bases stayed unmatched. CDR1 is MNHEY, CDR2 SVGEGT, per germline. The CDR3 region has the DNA TGTGCCAGCAGTTACTTCCAGACAGGGGAAGGCGGCTACACCTTC. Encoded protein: CASSYFQTGEGGYTF.

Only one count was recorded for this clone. The CDR3 sequence is CASSSGPRGSGNTIYF. The CDR3 nucleotides are TGTGCCAGCAGCTCCGGGCCTAGGGGCTCTGGAAACACCATATATTTT. This chain uses TRBV6-2 or TRBV6-3 with TRBJ1-3; D is possibly TRBD1 (5 bases). Trimming removed 6 bases from V and 0 bases from J, with 15 bases in between. The length of the CDR3 is 16 residues. Looked up from germline, CDR1 is MNHEY and CDR2 is SVGEGT.

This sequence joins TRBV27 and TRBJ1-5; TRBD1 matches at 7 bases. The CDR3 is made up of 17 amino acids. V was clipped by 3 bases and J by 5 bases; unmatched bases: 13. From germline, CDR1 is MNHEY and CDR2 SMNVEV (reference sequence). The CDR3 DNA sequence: TGTGCCAGCAGTTTTATTGCCCCGGGACAGTCCGATCAGCCCCAGCATTTT. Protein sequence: CASSFIAPGQSDQPQHF.

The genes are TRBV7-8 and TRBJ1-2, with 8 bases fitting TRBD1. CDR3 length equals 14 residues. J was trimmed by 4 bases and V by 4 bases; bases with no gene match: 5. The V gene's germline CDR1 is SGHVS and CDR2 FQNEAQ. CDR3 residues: CASSSAGTGYGYTF. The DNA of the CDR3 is TGTGCCAGCAGCTCCGCCGGGACAGGCTATGGCTACACCTTC.

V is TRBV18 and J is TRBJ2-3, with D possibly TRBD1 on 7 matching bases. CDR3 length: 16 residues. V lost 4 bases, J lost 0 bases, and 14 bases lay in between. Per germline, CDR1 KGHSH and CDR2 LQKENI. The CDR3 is CASSLPTGRSTDTQYF. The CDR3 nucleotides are TGTGCCAGCTCACTACCGACAGGGAGGAGCACAGATACGCAGTATTTT.

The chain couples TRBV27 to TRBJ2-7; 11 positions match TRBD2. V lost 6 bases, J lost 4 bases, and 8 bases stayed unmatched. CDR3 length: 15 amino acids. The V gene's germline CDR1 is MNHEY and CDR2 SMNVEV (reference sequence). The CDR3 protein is CASRLAGEGFYEQYF. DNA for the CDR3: TGTGCCAGCAGACTAGCGGGAGAGGGTTTTTACGAGCAGTACTTC.

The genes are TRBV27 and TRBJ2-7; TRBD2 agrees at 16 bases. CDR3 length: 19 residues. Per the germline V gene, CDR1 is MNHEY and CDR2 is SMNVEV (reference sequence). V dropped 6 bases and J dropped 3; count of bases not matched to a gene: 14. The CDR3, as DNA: TGTGCCAGCAGGGCGAGGTTGGGGACTAGCGGGGGGGCTCTCTACGAGCAGTACTTC. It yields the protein CASRARLGTSGGALYEQYF.

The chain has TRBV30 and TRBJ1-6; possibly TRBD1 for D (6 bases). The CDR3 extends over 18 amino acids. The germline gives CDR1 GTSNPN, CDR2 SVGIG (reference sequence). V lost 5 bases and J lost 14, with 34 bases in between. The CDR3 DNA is TGTGCCTGGGACCACAGGGACGCAAGAACCGATTTGCCCCACACCCTCCACTTT. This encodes CAWDHRDARTDLPHTLHF.

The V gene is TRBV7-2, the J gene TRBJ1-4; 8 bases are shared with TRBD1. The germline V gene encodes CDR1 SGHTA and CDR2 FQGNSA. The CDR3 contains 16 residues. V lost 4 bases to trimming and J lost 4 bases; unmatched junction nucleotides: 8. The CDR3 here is CASSCSRDRINEKLFF. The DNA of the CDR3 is TGTGCCAGCAGCTGTAGCCGGGACAGGATTAATGAAAAACTGTTTTTT.

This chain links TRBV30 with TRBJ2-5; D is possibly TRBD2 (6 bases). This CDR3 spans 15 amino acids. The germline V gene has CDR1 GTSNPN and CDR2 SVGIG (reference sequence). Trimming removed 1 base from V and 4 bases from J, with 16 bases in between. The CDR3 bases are TGTGCCTGGAGTGAGGGCACTCACGGGGGAGAGACCCAGTACTTC. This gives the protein CAWSEGTHGGETQYF.

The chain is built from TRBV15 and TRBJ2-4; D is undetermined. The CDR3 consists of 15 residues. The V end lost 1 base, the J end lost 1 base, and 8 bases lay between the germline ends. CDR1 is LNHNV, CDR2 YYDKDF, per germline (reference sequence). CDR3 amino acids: CATSRGLVAKNIQYF. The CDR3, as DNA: TGTGCCACCAGCAGAGGACTGGTTGCCAAAAACATTCAGTACTTC.

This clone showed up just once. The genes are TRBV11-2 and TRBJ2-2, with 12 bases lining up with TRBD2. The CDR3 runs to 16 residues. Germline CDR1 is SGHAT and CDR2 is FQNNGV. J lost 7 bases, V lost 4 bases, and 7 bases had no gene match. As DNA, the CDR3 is TGTGCCAGCAGCTCCCGACTAGCGGGAGTAAACGGGGAGCTGTTTTTT. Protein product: CASSSRLAGVNGELFF.

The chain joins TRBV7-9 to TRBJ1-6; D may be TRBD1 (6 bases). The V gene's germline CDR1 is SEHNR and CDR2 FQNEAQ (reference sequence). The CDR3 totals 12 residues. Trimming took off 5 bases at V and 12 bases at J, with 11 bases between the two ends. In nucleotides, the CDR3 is TGTGCCAGCAGCCTCACAGGGAGACCCCTCCACTTT. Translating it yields CASSLTGRPLHF.

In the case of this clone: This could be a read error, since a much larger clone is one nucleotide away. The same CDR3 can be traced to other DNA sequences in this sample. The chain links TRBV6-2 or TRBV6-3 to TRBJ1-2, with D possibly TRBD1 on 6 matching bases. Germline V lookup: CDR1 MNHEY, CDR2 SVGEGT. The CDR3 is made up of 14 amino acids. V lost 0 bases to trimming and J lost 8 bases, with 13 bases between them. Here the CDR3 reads CASSYSPGAGGYTF. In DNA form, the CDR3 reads TGTGCCAGCAGTTACTCACCAGGGGCAGGAGGCTACACCTTC.

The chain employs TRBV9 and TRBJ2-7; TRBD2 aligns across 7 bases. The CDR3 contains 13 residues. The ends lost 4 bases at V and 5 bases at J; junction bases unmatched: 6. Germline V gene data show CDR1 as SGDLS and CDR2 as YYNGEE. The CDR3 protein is CASSREGRDEQYF. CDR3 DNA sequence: TGTGCCAGCAGCCGAGAGGGGAGGGACGAGCAGTACTTC.

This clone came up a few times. The CDR3 DNA sequence: TGTGCCAGCAGCTTAGTGAGCGGGGGCCGGGGCTATGGCTACACCTTC. Its translation: CASSLVSGGRGYGYTF. This sequence joins TRBV7-8 and TRBJ1-2; weak D call: TRBD1 (6 bases). The germline V gene encodes CDR1 SGHVS and CDR2 FQNEAQ. The CDR3 is 16 amino acids. V shed 1 base and J shed 4 bases, with 16 bases lying between them.

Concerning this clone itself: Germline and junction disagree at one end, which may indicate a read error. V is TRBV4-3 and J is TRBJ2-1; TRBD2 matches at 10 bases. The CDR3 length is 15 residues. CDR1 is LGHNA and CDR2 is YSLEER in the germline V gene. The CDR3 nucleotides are TGCGCCAGCAGCCAAGTAGCCAATCCTAGCGGGGGTGAAATCTTC. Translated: CASSQVANPSGGEIF.

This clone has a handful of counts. In DNA, the CDR3 is TGTGCCAGCAGCCCGACAGGGGGGCCCCAGCATTTT. This sequence encodes CASSPTGGPQHF. V usage is TRBV14 and J usage is TRBJ1-5; 9 bases map to TRBD1. The V segment lost 4 bases and the J segment 9 bases; nucleotides outside the gene matches: 1. Germline CDR1 SGHDN, CDR2 FVKESK. The CDR3 has 12 residues.

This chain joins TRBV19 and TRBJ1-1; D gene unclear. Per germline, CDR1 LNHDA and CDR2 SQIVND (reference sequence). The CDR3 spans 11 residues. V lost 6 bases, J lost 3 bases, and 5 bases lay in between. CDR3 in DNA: TGTGCCAGTAGAATCGACACTGAAGCTTTCTTT. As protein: CASRIDTEAFF.

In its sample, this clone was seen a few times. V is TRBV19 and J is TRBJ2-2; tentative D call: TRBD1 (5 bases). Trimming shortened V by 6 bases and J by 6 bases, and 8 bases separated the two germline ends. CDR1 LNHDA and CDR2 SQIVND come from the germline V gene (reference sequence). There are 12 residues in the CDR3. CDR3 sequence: CASRTDAGELFF. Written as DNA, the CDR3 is TGTGCCAGTAGGACAGACGCCGGGGAGCTGTTTTTT.